The subject of this entry is one TCR beta chain. Its matching antigen is unknown. Produced via immunoSEQ multiplex PCR; TCRdb's table is partial and in-frame only. Among 2 million to 3 million clones, approximately 93% were seen once, and the ten largest hold about 0.34%. A CD45RA-negative memory subset and a CD45RA+ naive subset were separated from the CD4+ cells. The data derive from a study of shared clonotypes between healthy human individuals. Overall study context: A couple of women and a few men aged 18 to 49 made up the donors. Findings and caveats of the study: Non-shared clonotypes were found to have lower generation probabilities than the clonotypes that were shared by all four of the sorted-subset donors. Between a handful of donors, naive CD4 clonotypes were shared at a level of around 5.2%.

Sequencing was done on a sample of naive CD4+ T cells from PBMCs. Indicated subset: CD45RA+ positively selected. The TCR was taken from a man between 18 and 29 years old in good health. Some clones in this sample may be carry-over from other donors' samples.

The CDR3 coding sequence is TGCGCCAGCAGCCAAGAATCTTGGGACAGGGCCACTTTAAATCAGCCCCAGCATTTT. It encodes CASSQESWDRATLNQPQHF. The chain uses TRBV4-3 and TRBJ1-5; 9 bases fit TRBD1. This CDR3 has 19 amino acids. The germline CDR1 and CDR2 sequences are LGHNA and YSLEER. V gave up 0 bases and J gave up 4 bases; unmatched junction bases: 13.